The 14 T cell receptor beta chains presented below share a single source sample, sequenced in a study of T cell responses to AZD1222 COVID-19 vaccine. Here immunoSEQ multiplex PCR was the method, and the copy in TCRdb shows in-frame clones only, minus some. The data show about 110,000 clones, with approximately 90% seen just once and about 2.5% held by the top ten. The sample was peripheral blood, taken 28 days after the second AZD1222 dose. All receptors come from an adult who received the AZD1222 COVID-19 vaccine.

The rearrangement uses TRBV6-5 and TRBJ2-2; TRBD1 might be the D (5 bases). The V end was cut by 5 bases, the J end by 1 base, with 11 bases between. Germline values: CDR1 MNHEY, CDR2 SVGAGI. The CDR3 runs 15 residues. This CDR3 is CASSPRTLNTGELFF. Written as DNA, the CDR3 is TGTGCCAGCAGTCCCCGGACACTGAACACCGGGGAGCTGTTTTTT.

The chain combines TRBV5-4 with TRBJ1-1, with D uncertain. This CDR3 is built from 14 residues. Per germline, CDR1 SGHNT and CDR2 YYREEE (reference sequence). The V and J ends lost 4 bases and 0 bases respectively, with 10 bases between them. CDR3 sequence reads: CASSPEVMNTEAFF. DNA of the CDR3: TGTGCCAGCAGCCCCGAAGTTATGAACACTGAAGCTTTCTTT.

This sequence joins TRBV5-4 and TRBJ1-2; 7 bases are a match to TRBD1. Trimming took 2 bases from V and 6 from J; bases not matched to a gene: 4. CDR3 length equals 13 residues. CDR1 is SGHNT, CDR2 YYREEE, per germline (reference sequence). The CDR3 protein is CASSFGQVDGYTF. CDR3 DNA sequence: TGTGCCAGCAGCTTCGGACAGGTTGATGGCTACACCTTC.

V is TRBV28 and J is TRBJ1-2, with D possibly matching TRBD1 (5 bases). The germline gives CDR1 MDHEN, CDR2 SYDVKM. The CDR3 runs to 15 residues. Trimming shortened V by 5 bases and J by 6 bases, and 19 bases separated the two germline ends. The CDR3 sequence: CASSLYTGGTHGYTF. DNA for the CDR3: TGTGCCAGCAGTCTTTACACAGGAGGTACGCATGGCTACACCTTC.

J is TRBJ1-1 and V is TRBV9; 8 bases fit TRBD1. V dropped 2 bases and J dropped 1; count of bases not matched to a gene: 1. CDR3 length: 14 residues. Germline loops: CDR1 SGDLS, CDR2 YYNGEE. For the CDR3, the DNA is TGTGCCAGCAGCGTGGGACAGGCGAACACTGAAGCTTTCTTT. Its protein is CASSVGQANTEAFF.

The J gene is TRBJ1-1, the V gene TRBV30; 8 bases match TRBD1. Looked up from germline, CDR1 is GTSNPN and CDR2 is SVGIG (reference sequence). The junction had 1 base not matched to a gene; V was cut back by 0 bases and J by 1 base. The CDR3 is 14 amino acids. CDR3 sequence: CAWSVGQGNTEAFF. As DNA, the CDR3 is TGTGCCTGGAGTGTCGGACAGGGGAACACTGAAGCTTTCTTT. Together with reference TRBV30 and TRBJ1-1, the CDR3 gives the full variable domain: SQTIHQWPATLVQPVGSPLSLECTVEGTSNPNLYWYRQAAGRGLQLLFYSVGIGQISSEVPQNLSASRPQDRQFILSSKKLLLSDSGFYLCAWSVGQGNTEAFFGQGTRLTVV.

The rearrangement joins TRBV7-2 to TRBJ1-1; D not resolved. The CDR3 is 14 amino acids. Germline V CDR1 and CDR2: SGHTA, FQGNSA. The V gene lost 0 bases and the J gene lost 2 bases, with 7 bases spanning the gap. CDR3 amino acids: CASSLAQANTEAFF. The DNA for the CDR3 is TGTGCCAGCAGCTTAGCGCAAGCCAACACTGAAGCTTTCTTT.

The V call is TRBV4-3, the J call TRBJ1-2, with TRBD1 matching over 8 bases. V shed 1 base, J shed 8 bases, and the junction held 9 bases outside the gene matches. Germline V lookup: CDR1 LGHNA, CDR2 YSLEER. This CDR3 is 15 amino acids long. The CDR3 DNA reads TGCGCCAGCAGCCAAGCCCCCAGGGGGCGCGAGGGCTACACCTTC. It translates to CASSQAPRGREGYTF.

The sample holds a few counts of this clone. The chain is built from TRBV3-1 (or the pseudogene TRBV3-2) and TRBJ1-4; the match to TRBD1 covers 11 bases. This CDR3 is 16 amino acids long. Losses at the gene ends were 4 bases for V and 7 bases for J; bases not matched to a gene: 8. CDR1 and CDR2 (germline): LGHDT, YNNKEL (reference sequence). DNA of the CDR3: TGTGCCAGCAGCCCTATGGACAGGGGGCGCCTTGAAAAACTGTTTTTT. As protein: CASSPMDRGRLEKLFF.

The rearrangement joins TRBV4-2 to TRBJ2-1; 9 bases are shared with TRBD2. The junction had 11 bases not matched to a gene; V was cut back by 8 bases and J by 9 bases. This CDR3 has 14 residues. Germline CDR1 is LGHNA and CDR2 is YNFKEQ. As DNA, the CDR3 is TGTGCCAGCCGTCCCGGGACTAGCCATAGTGAGCAGTTCTTC. Translating it yields CASRPGTSHSEQFF.

The DNA of the CDR3 is TGCGCCAGCAGCCGGGACCCAAGGGGCGAGCAGTACTTC. Amino acids: CASSRDPRGEQYF. This chain connects TRBV5-1 to TRBJ2-7, with D perhaps assigned TRBD1 or TRBD2 (5 bases each). Trimming pared 4 bases from V and 6 bases from J, leaving 14 bases between. This CDR3 has 13 amino acids. Germline CDR1 reads SGHRS; CDR2 reads YFSETQ.

The V call is TRBV10-3, the J call TRBJ2-1, with TRBD2 identical over 13 bases. V lost 4 bases and J lost 0; bases outside the gene matches: 0. This CDR3 has 16 residues. Germline CDR1 and CDR2: ENHRY and SYGVKD. This chain's CDR3 is CAISGTSGSSYNEQFF. DNA for the CDR3: TGTGCCATCAGTGGGACTAGCGGGAGCTCCTACAATGAGCAGTTCTTC.

V and J are TRBV24-1 and TRBJ2-7; 12 nucleotides agree with TRBD2. V gave up 4 bases and J gave up 6 bases; unmatched junction bases: 24. This CDR3 has 21 amino acids. Germline-derived CDR1 and CDR2 are KGHDR and SFDVKD. The CDR3 DNA is TGTGCCACCAGTGAGACGACTTGGAGAAAACTAGCGGGAGGCCCCTTTTCCGAGCAGTACTTC. It yields the protein CATSETTWRKLAGGPFSEQYF.

The gene calls are TRBV2 and TRBJ2-1; 7 bases are a match to TRBD1. CDR3 length equals 16 residues. CDR1 is SNHLY, CDR2 FYNNEI, per germline. With 5 bases clipped from V and 5 bases from J, the junction kept 12 bases outside the gene matches. The CDR3 loop is CASSHRDSAGDNEQFF. The CDR3 region has the DNA TGTGCCAGCAGTCATCGGGACAGCGCCGGGGACAATGAGCAGTTCTTC.